These 7 T cell receptor beta chains share one sample of origin, sequenced in a study of cytomegalovirus exposure and HLA in healthy donors. PCR amplification relied on 60 Vbeta primers (plus 13 Jbeta primers). TCRdb's copy holds only in-frame clones and misses some; the assay was immunoSEQ multiplex PCR. This sample has roughly 80,000 clones, with approximately 61% found just once. Sequenced sample: PBMCs. Receptor source: a woman aged 50 to 60 in good health and CMV-seropositive.

Details on this clone: One end of the junction fails to match germline, which may point to a read error. The rearrangement uses TRBV6-5 and TRBJ2-7; no clear D. The V gene's germline CDR1 is MNHEY and CDR2 SVGAGI. This CDR3 contains 15 residues. The CDR3 loop reads CANSYSYRRSYEQYF. The CDR3 bases are TGTGCCAACAGTTACTCGTACAGACGCTCCTACGAGCAGTACTTC.

This sequence joins TRBV6-5 and TRBJ2-3, with D perhaps TRBD2 (5 bases). The germline V and J ends were trimmed by 7 bases and 5 bases, with 16 bases remaining between them. CDR3 length equals 14 residues. From germline, CDR1 is MNHEY and CDR2 SVGAGI. CDR3 sequence (DNA): TGTGCCAGCACTACCCGGAGTCGGGAAGATACGCAGTATTTT. As protein: CASTTRSREDTQYF.

V is TRBV2 and J is TRBJ1-2; 10 bases map to TRBD1. CDR1 is SNHLY and CDR2 is FYNNEI in the germline V gene. The CDR3 has 12 amino acids. V gave up 5 bases and J gave up 7 bases; unmatched junction bases: 1. DNA for the CDR3: TGTGCCAGCAGTCGGGACAGGGGTGGCTACACCTTC. Amino acid sequence: CASSRDRGGYTF. Drawing the rest from reference TRBV2 and TRBJ1-2, the complete variable domain is EPEVTQTPSHQVTQMGQEVILRCVPISNHLYFYWYRQILGQKVEFLVSFYNNEISEKSEIFDDQFSVERPDGSNFTLKIRSTKLEDSAMYFCASSRDRGGYTFGSGTRLTVV.

The V call is TRBV4-1, the J call TRBJ2-5, with 7 bases aligning to TRBD2. In germline, CDR1 is MGHRA, CDR2 YSYEKL. The CDR3 loop spans 15 amino acids. J lost 2 bases, V lost 1 base, and 4 bases had no gene match. DNA for the CDR3: TGCGCCAGCAGCCAAGGAGCGGGGCTACAAGAGACCCAGTACTTC. Protein: CASSQGAGLQETQYF.

DNA of the CDR3: TGTGCCAGCAGTTGGAAGGGGGATCAGCCCCAGCATTTT. This gives the protein CASSWKGDQPQHF. The rearrangement joins TRBV27 to TRBJ1-5; tentative D call: TRBD1 (6 bases). Between the trimmed V and J ends, which lost 4 bases and 5 bases, there was a span of 9 bases. The CDR3 contains 13 residues. Germline CDR1 is MNHEY and CDR2 is SMNVEV (reference sequence).

V gene TRBV4-2 combines with J gene TRBJ2-2, with 14 bases fitting TRBD2. V shed 4 bases, J shed 3 bases, and the junction held 10 bases outside the gene matches. The CDR3 is 19 amino acids. Germline assignment: CDR1 LGHNA and CDR2 YNFKEQ. The CDR3 nucleotides read TGTGCCAGCAGCCCGAAGACTAGCGGGGGGGCAGGGTACACCGGGGAGCTGTTTTTT. Its translation is CASSPKTSGGAGYTGELFF.

The chain joins TRBV10-2 to TRBJ2-2, with 10 bases identical to TRBD1. Germline values: CDR1 WSHSY, CDR2 SAAADI. The CDR3 sequence is 17 residues long. Trimming cost V 2 bases and J 7 bases; bases outside gene matches: 10. CDR3 sequence: CASSEGSGQGINGELFF. The DNA for the CDR3 is TGCGCCAGCAGTGAGGGGTCGGGACAGGGGATAAACGGGGAGCTGTTTTTT.